This T cell receptor (beta chain) was documented in a study of T cells in Graves' hyperthyroidism and ophthalmopathy. Study-wide results and limits: Also found in blood were most expanded thyroid clonotypes above 0.001.

This clonotype has a handful of counts. What it binds is not known. Source material for PBMCs was around 10 ml fresh peripheral blood. TCR beta CDR3 region amplification was performed from RNA transcripts. First-round RT-PCR with HTBI primers amplified the TCR CDR3 region. One entry per CDR3 protein, called by TCRdb with MiXCR from the multiplex PCR reads. This sample yields approximately 590,000 distinct CDR3 sequences, of which 15% to 18% are seen a single time; roughly 7.3% belongs to the top ten. This CDR3 contains 14 residues. V was shortened by 0 bases and J by 7 bases, with 10 bases between the two germline ends. The germline V gene encodes CDR1 SGHDT and CDR2 YYEEEE.

The V gene is TRBV5-6, the J gene TRBJ2-2; D might be TRBD1 (5 bases). Sequenced material: blood. The clonotype comes from a woman aged 30 to 39 with Graves' hyperthyroidism. The CDR3 DNA sequence: TGTGCCAGCAGCTTGGGCAGGGCTGGCGGGGAGCTGTTTTTT. Its protein is CASSLGRAGGELFF.